This T cell receptor (beta chain) was obtained from a study of regulatory and conventional T cells in RAG deficiency. The CDR3 is 14 residues long. With 4 bases clipped from V and 4 bases from J, the junction kept 7 bases outside the gene matches. Germline V lookup: CDR1 SGHVS, CDR2 FQNEAQ. Produced via immunoSEQ multiplex PCR; TCRdb's table is partial and in-frame only. The sample gives 25,000 to 35,000 clones, 90% of which show up once; about 4.9% is in the top ten. This sample was shared with a second study, whose subject was regulatory T cells. That source adds: The primer mix had 52 TRBV and 13 TRBJ primers.

The origin of this receptor is a human donor in good health. Material: CD8+ T cells sorted from blood. The chain joins TRBV7-8 to TRBJ2-7; 7 bases are shared with TRBD1. The CDR3 is CASSYRDRGYEQYF. Written as DNA, the CDR3 is TGTGCCAGCAGCTACAGGGACAGAGGATACGAGCAGTACTTC. Together with reference TRBV7-8 and TRBJ2-7, the CDR3 gives the full variable domain: GAGVSQSPRYKVAKRGQDVALRCDPISGHVSLFWYQQALGQGPEFLTYFQNEAQLDKSGLPSDRFFAERPEGSVSTLKIQRTQQEDSAVYLCASSYRDRGYEQYFGPGTRLTVT.